In this sample, the clone carrying this T cell receptor beta chain turned up once. CDR3 size: 15 residues. Germline V gene data show CDR1 as MNHEY and CDR2 as SMNVEV (reference sequence). V dropped 4 bases and J dropped 0 bases, with 7 bases sitting between them. These data come from a study of blood T cell repertoires in COVID-19. In the study overall: Acute and convalescent COVID-19 specimens originated in the United States, Italy and Spain. PBMCs, B-cell-depleted T cells, or T cells were the source of the cDNA or gDNA that made up the material.

Authors' data handling: By means of reference gene primer amplification, nucleated cell counts were estimated. TCRdb's table, derived via immunoSEQ multiplex PCR, lists solely in-frame clones and lacks some. V, J and clone size were drawn from that table, and D and trimming were deduced from the DNA. The repertoire includes about 320,000 clones, roughly 85% of them detected once, and 7.2% sits in the top ten. This rearrangement joins TRBV27 to TRBJ1-6; perhaps TRBD1 as D (6 bases). The receptor was isolated from a human donor in a cohort sampled during active COVID-19. What was sequenced was peripheral blood. The CDR3, as DNA: TGTGCCAGCAGTTCGGACAGCTCCTATAATTCACCCCTCCACTTT. Translating gives CASSSDSSYNSPLHF.